This TCR beta chain emerged from a study of cytomegalovirus exposure and HLA in healthy donors. For the study at large: Earlier results showed 90 million to 120 million unique TCR beta sequences derived from about 179 million T cells. General study findings and limits: The study dropped some indistinguishable V segments, TRBV6-2 and TRBV6-3 among them.

CDR1 is MNHEY, CDR2 SVGAGI, per germline. The CDR3 totals 15 residues. A remark on this clone: Its specificity is not known.

The PCR employed 60 Vbeta primers together with 13 Jbeta primers. Method: immunoSEQ multiplex PCR; TCRdb's copy keeps in-frame clones and lacks some. The sample yields 100,000 to 150,000 clones, over 75% seen once. This receptor was identified in a boy under 18 in good health and CMV-seronegative. What was sequenced was PBMCs. The chain combines TRBV6-5 with TRBJ2-5; the match to TRBD2 covers 10 bases. The J call may not be correct, given that the DNA end is closer to TRBJ2-7. CDR3: CATTTWTSGMNEQYF. The CDR3 DNA sequence: TGTGCCACCACGACTTGGACTAGCGGAATGAACGAGCAGTACTTC.